A single sample gave rise to the 23 T cell receptor beta chains below, sequenced in a study of cytomegalovirus exposure and HLA in healthy donors. The primer mix had 60 Vbeta and 13 Jbeta primers. TCRdb's table, derived via immunoSEQ multiplex PCR, lists solely in-frame clones and lacks some. The sample has approximately 140,000 clones, about 82% seen once. The sequenced sample was PBMCs. These receptors were collected from a boy between 10 and 17 years old in good health and CMV-seronegative.

CDR3: CASIVQPGTGGHYGYTF. In nucleotides, the CDR3 is TGCGCCAGCATTGTTCAACCTGGGACAGGGGGGCACTATGGCTACACCTTC. This sequence joins TRBV23-1 and TRBJ1-2, with 11 bases fitting TRBD1. TRBV23-1 is flagged as an ORF with uncertain function. The CDR3 contains 17 residues. J lost 3 bases, V lost 7 bases, and 13 bases had no gene match.

The sample holds a few counts of this clone. J is TRBJ2-7 and V is TRBV27; 12 bases match TRBD1. Germline trimming cut 4 bases from V and 7 bases from J; bases unmatched to any gene: 11. CDR1 is MNHEY, CDR2 SMNVEV, per germline (reference sequence). The CDR3 spans 16 residues. The CDR3 DNA sequence: TGTGCCAGCAGTTACCTTTCCGGGACAGGGGGCTGGGAGCAGTACTTC. Protein product: CASSYLSGTGGWEQYF.

V usage is TRBV7-9 and J usage is TRBJ2-7; the D gene is possibly TRBD2 (7 bases). CDR3 size: 13 residues. V lost 6 bases and J lost 7, with 16 bases in between. CDR1 and CDR2 (germline): SEHNR, FQNEAQ (reference sequence). For the CDR3, the DNA is TGTGCCAGCAGGGTTGGGGGGGCTGGTGAGCAGTACTTC. It yields the protein CASRVGGAGEQYF.

This chain links TRBV6-6 with TRBJ1-1; D is ambiguous. From germline, CDR1 is MNHNY and CDR2 SVGAGI (reference sequence). The germline V and J ends were trimmed by 3 bases and 7 bases, with 6 bases remaining between them. This CDR3 is built from 11 residues. The CDR3 here is CASSYGREAFF. In DNA form, the CDR3 reads TGTGCCAGCAGTTATGGCCGTGAAGCTTTCTTT.

The CDR3 DNA reads as TGTGCCAGCAGCTTAGCGTTGGGGGCCTCTGGAAACACCATATATTTT. Its translation: CASSLALGASGNTIYF. The chain joins TRBV7-9 to TRBJ1-3, with D possibly matching TRBD1 (6 bases). This CDR3 is built from 16 residues. The V gene's germline CDR1 is SEHNR and CDR2 FQNEAQ (reference sequence). Trimming took off 0 bases at V and 0 bases at J, with 9 bases between the two ends.

This rearrangement joins TRBV4-3 to TRBJ1-5; TRBD1 agrees at 7 bases. This CDR3 is built from 15 residues. Germline CDR1 and CDR2: LGHNA and YSLEER. Germline trimming cut 0 bases from V and 6 bases from J; bases unmatched to any gene: 5. Here the CDR3 DNA reads TGCGCCAGCAGCCAAGATAGAGGGACAGCTCAGCCCCAGCATTTT. Encoded protein: CASSQDRGTAQPQHF.

In its sample, this clone was seen a few times. The gene calls are TRBV21-1 and TRBJ2-1; the D segment call TRBD2 is taken from the table without a DNA check. TRBV21-1 is a pseudogene locus. The CDR3 loop spans 14 amino acids. The CDR3 loop is CASSKGPSGNEQFF. The CDR3 DNA reads TGTGCCAGCAGCAAGGGCCCTAGCGGCAATGAGCAGTTCTTC.

The V and J genes are TRBV7-9 and TRBJ2-1, with D perhaps TRBD2 (6 bases). From germline, CDR1 is SEHNR and CDR2 FQNEAQ (reference sequence). Trimming took off 5 bases at V and 6 bases at J, with 14 bases between the two ends. The CDR3 runs to 14 residues. The CDR3 region has the DNA TGTGCCAGCAGCCCCGGGGGTATACGCAATGAGCAGTTCTTC. Translating gives CASSPGGIRNEQFF.

This clone has just a few counts. The V gene is TRBV5-4, the J gene TRBJ2-3, with 10 nucleotides matching TRBD2. V was clipped by 4 bases and J by 6 bases; unmatched bases: 11. This CDR3 contains 16 residues. CDR1 and CDR2 from the germline V gene are SGHNT and YYREEE (reference sequence). CDR3 coding DNA: TGTGCCAGCAGCACGTCGGGGTCTAGCGGGGGCGATACGCAGTATTTT. It is translated as CASSTSGSSGGDTQYF.

V usage is TRBV6-1 and J usage is TRBJ2-7, with D possibly matching TRBD1 (6 bases). V lost 3 bases, J lost 3 bases, and 18 bases lay in between. The germline V gene has CDR1 MNHNS and CDR2 SASEGT. The CDR3 loop spans 16 amino acids. Here the CDR3 DNA reads TGTGCCAGCAGTGATAATAGGGGGTCTAGAGTCTACGAGCAGTACTTC. Protein: CASSDNRGSRVYEQYF.

The chain carries TRBV18 and TRBJ2-2; TRBD1 aligns across 8 bases. Looked up from germline, CDR1 is KGHSH and CDR2 is LQKENI. V dropped 4 bases and J dropped 2; count of bases not matched to a gene: 3. The CDR3 totals 15 residues. The CDR3, as DNA: TGTGCCAGCTCACAGGGACAGGAAAACACCGGGGAGCTGTTTTTT. This gives the protein CASSQGQENTGELFF.

The rearrangement links TRBV6-5 to TRBJ2-7; D is unresolved. The germline V and J ends were trimmed by 6 bases and 3 bases, with 9 bases remaining between them. In germline, CDR1 is MNHEY, CDR2 SVGAGI. CDR3 length equals 12 residues. CDR3 coding DNA: TGTGCCAGCAGCCGAATCGGCTACGAGCAGTACTTC. It translates to CASSRIGYEQYF.

The genes are TRBV7-2 and TRBJ2-7; a weak D match, TRBD1 (6 bases). Germline V gives CDR1 SGHTA, CDR2 FQGNSA. There are 16 residues in the CDR3. Trimming took off 0 bases at V and 0 bases at J, with 12 bases between the two ends. The CDR3 DNA reads as TGTGCCAGCAGCTTAGCGACAGGCATAATCTCCTACGAGCAGTACTTC. It is translated as CASSLATGIISYEQYF.

The chain carries TRBV2 and TRBJ1-4, with TRBD1 matching 9 bases. Trimming removed 6 bases from V and 3 bases from J; junction bases left unmatched: 14. Germline V gene sequence: CDR1 SNHLY, CDR2 FYNNEI. The CDR3 has 18 residues. The CDR3 nucleotides read TGTGCCAGCAGCTACTGGACAGGGGAAGAATTATCTAATGAAAAACTGTTTTTT. This translates into CASSYWTGEELSNEKLFF. Full variable domain (remainder filled in from reference TRBV2 and TRBJ1-4): EPEVTQTPSHQVTQMGQEVILRCVPISNHLYFYWYRQILGQKVEFLVSFYNNEISEKSEIFDDQFSVERPDGSNFTLKIRSTKLEDSAMYFCASSYWTGEELSNEKLFFGSGTQLSVL.

The chain joins TRBV21-1 to TRBJ2-4; the D call in the table, TRBD2, was not verified against the DNA. TRBV21-1 is termed a pseudogene. This CDR3 spans 18 amino acids. The CDR3, as DNA: TGTGCCAGCAGCAGCCTGATCGAGGCTAGCGGAGCCAAAAACATTCAGTACTTC. As protein: CASSSLIEASGAKNIQYF.

The gene calls are TRBV6-5 and TRBJ2-7; 8 bases align to TRBD2. J lost 2 bases, V lost 10 bases, and 4 bases had no gene match. Per the germline V gene, CDR1 is MNHEY and CDR2 is SVGAGI. This CDR3 is built from 12 residues. CDR3: CATREDPYEQYF. The DNA of the CDR3 is TGTGCCACGCGGGAGGACCCCTACGAGCAGTACTTC.

This clone was picked up one time. The CDR3 nucleotides are TGTGCCAGCAGGGGAACCGGGACATCCGGAGGTGAGCAGTACTTC. Residues: CASRGTGTSGGEQYF. The V call is TRBV6-1, the J call TRBJ2-7, with D possibly TRBD1 on 6 matching bases. This CDR3 has 15 residues. V was trimmed by 6 bases and J by 7 bases, leaving 22 bases between them. Germline CDR1 MNHNS, CDR2 SASEGT.

The chain couples TRBV13 to TRBJ2-3; D gene uncertain. CDR1 and CDR2 (germline): PRHDT, FYEKMQ (reference sequence). With 5 bases removed from V and 5 bases from J, the gap between germline ends came to 5 bases. The length of the CDR3 is 11 residues. The CDR3 here is CASSPGDTQYF. The CDR3 coding sequence is TGTGCCAGCAGCCCAGGAGATACGCAGTATTTT.

The chain employs TRBV27 and TRBJ1-4, with D possibly TRBD1 on 6 matching bases. CDR3 size: 15 residues. V was clipped by 9 bases and J by 4 bases, with 18 bases between them. Germline CDR1 is MNHEY and CDR2 is SMNVEV (reference sequence). The CDR3 DNA sequence: TGTGCCAGTCCTTTATGGGGGCCGGGTAATGAAAAACTGTTTTTT. Amino acid sequence: CASPLWGPGNEKLFF.

V gene TRBV30 combines with J gene TRBJ1-1; 8 bases agree with TRBD1. V lost 2 bases and J lost 4; bases outside the gene matches: 6. Germline CDR1 GTSNPN, CDR2 SVGIG (reference sequence). The CDR3 length is 14 residues. The CDR3 protein is CAWSPTGVSTEAFF. DNA for the CDR3: TGTGCCTGGAGTCCGACAGGGGTCAGCACTGAAGCTTTCTTT. The whole variable domain, remainder taken from reference TRBV30 and TRBJ1-1, is SQTIHQWPATLVQPVGSPLSLECTVEGTSNPNLYWYRQAAGRGLQLLFYSVGIGQISSEVPQNLSASRPQDRQFILSSKKLLLSDSGFYLCAWSPTGVSTEAFFGQGTRLTVV.

The chain carries TRBV27 and TRBJ2-1, with D possibly being TRBD2 (5 bases). CDR1 MNHEY and CDR2 SMNVEV come from the germline V gene (reference sequence). The CDR3 covers 15 residues. With 3 bases removed from V and 4 bases from J, the gap between germline ends came to 13 bases. CDR3 residues: CASSLMLAEYNEQFF. The DNA of the CDR3 is TGTGCCAGCAGTTTGATGCTAGCAGAGTACAATGAGCAGTTCTTC.

The V call is TRBV6-1, the J call TRBJ2-6; a weak D match, TRBD1 (5 bases). Trimming cost V 2 bases and J 0 bases, with 8 bases left between them. From germline, CDR1 is MNHNS and CDR2 SASEGT. This CDR3 comprises 16 residues. The CDR3 spells CASSERGFSGANVLTF. Written as DNA, the CDR3 is TGTGCCAGCAGTGAAAGGGGCTTCTCTGGGGCCAACGTCCTGACTTTC.

The chain joins TRBV9 to TRBJ2-3; TRBD2 aligns across 11 bases. This CDR3 has 13 amino acids. Trimming took 0 bases from V and 9 from J; bases not matched to a gene: 0. Germline V CDR1 and CDR2: SGDLS, YYNGEE. The CDR3 sequence is CASSVASGRTQYF. CDR3 DNA sequence: TGTGCCAGCAGCGTAGCTAGCGGGAGGACGCAGTATTTT.